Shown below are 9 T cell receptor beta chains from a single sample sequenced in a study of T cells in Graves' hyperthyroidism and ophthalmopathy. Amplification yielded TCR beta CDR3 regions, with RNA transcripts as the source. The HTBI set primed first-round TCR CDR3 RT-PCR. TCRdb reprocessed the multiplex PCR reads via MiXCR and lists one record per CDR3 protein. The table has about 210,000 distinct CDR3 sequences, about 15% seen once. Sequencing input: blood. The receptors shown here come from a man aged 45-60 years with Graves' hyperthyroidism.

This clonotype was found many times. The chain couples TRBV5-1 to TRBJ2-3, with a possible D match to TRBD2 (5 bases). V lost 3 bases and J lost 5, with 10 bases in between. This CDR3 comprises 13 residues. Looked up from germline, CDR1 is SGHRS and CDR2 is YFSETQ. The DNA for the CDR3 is TGCGCCAGCAGCTGGCAGGAGGTAGATACGCAGTATTTT. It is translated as CASSWQEVDTQYF.

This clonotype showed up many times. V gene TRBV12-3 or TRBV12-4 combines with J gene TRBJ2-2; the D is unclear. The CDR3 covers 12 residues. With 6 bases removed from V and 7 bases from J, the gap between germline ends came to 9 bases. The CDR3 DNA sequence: TGTGCCAGCAGCCTTTCCGGCGGGGAGCTGTTTTTT. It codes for CASSLSGGELFF.

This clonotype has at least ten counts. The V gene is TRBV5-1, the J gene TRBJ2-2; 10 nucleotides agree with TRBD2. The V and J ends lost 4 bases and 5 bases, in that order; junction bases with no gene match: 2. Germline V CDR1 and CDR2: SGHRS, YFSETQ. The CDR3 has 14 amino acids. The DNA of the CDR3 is TGCGCCAGCAGCCTGGGACTAGCGACCGGGGAGCTGTTTTTT. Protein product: CASSLGLATGELFF. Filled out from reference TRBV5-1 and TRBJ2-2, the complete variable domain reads KAGVTQTPRYLIKTRGQQVTLSCSPISGHRSVSWYQQTPGQGLQFLFEYFSETQRNKGNFPGRFSGRQFSNSRSEMNVSTLELGDSALYLCASSLGLATGELFFGEGSRLTVL.

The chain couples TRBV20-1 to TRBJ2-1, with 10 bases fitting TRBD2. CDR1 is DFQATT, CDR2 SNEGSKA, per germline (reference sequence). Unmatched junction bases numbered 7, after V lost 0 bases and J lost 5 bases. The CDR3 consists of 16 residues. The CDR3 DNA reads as TGCAGTGCTAGAGAGGCTTATCTAGCGGGGGACAATGAGCAGTTCTTC. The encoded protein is CSAREAYLAGDNEQFF.

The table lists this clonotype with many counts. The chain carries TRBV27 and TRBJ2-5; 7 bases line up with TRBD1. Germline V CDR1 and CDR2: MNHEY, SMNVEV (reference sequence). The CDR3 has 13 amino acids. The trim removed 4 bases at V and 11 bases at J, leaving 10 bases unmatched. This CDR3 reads CASSWGQTAVQYF. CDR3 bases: TGTGCCAGCAGTTGGGGACAGACAGCAGTACAGTACTTC.

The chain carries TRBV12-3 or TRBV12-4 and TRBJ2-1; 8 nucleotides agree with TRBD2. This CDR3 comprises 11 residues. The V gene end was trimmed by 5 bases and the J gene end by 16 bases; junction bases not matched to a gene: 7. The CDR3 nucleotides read TGTGCCAGCAGTGAGGGGACTAGTAAATTCTTC. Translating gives CASSEGTSKFF.

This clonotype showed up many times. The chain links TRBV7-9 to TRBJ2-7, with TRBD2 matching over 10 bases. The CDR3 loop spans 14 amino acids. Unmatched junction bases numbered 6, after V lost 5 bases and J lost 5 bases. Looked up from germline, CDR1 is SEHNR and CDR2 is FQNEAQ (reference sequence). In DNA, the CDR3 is TGTGCCAGCAGCGAAGCGGGAGGGCTAAACGAGCAGTACTTC. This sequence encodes CASSEAGGLNEQYF.

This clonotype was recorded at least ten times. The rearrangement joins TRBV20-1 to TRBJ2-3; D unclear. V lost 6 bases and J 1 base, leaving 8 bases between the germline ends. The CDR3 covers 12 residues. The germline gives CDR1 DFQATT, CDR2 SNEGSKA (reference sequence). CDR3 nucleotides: TGCAGTGCCCAAGGACGCACAGATACGCAGTATTTT. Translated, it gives CSAQGRTDTQYF.

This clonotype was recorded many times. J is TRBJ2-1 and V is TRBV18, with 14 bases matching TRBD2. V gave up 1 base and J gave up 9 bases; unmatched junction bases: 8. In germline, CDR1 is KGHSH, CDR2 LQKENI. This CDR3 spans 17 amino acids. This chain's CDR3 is CASSPRRTSGRMGEQFF. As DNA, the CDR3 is TGTGCCAGCTCACCACGCCGGACTAGCGGGAGGATGGGTGAGCAGTTCTTC.